This T cell receptor (beta chain) was sequenced in a study of CD8 T cells in Susac syndrome. Broader study findings: Among people with Susac, CD8+ clonal expansion was greatest in TEMRA cells and active patients.

With regard to this clonotype: Its antigen is unknown.

Germline lookup yields CDR1 MGHDK and CDR2 SYGVNS. CDR3 length: 13 residues. V shed 4 bases and J shed 3 bases, with 7 bases lying between them. Reverse transcription of about 0.5 to 1 ug RNA was carried out with random hexamers. TCRdb processed the immunoSEQ multiplex PCR reads anew with MiXCR; each CDR3 protein has one entry. The sample includes about 80,000 distinct CDR3 sequences, approximately 95% of them seen just once. Sequenced sample: CD8+ T cells from PBMCs. The TCR comes from a human donor with Susac syndrome. This chain joins TRBV25-1 and TRBJ2-1; the D is unclear. The CDR3 loop reads CASSASLYNEQFF. Here the CDR3 DNA reads TGTGCCAGCAGTGCCTCACTCTACAATGAGCAGTTCTTC.